These T cell receptor beta chains were read from a single sample in a study of beta chain features in type 1 diabetes. TCRdb's table, derived via immunoSEQ multiplex PCR, lists solely in-frame clones and lacks some. Among 900,000 or so clones, around a sixth were seen once, and the ten largest hold 0.02% to 0.025%. What was sequenced was naive CD4+ T cells from blood. These receptor sequences come from a woman aged 18-29 years in good health. The CDR3 runs from the conserved cysteine through the conserved F or W. D genes are given only for firm matches. Expanded clones get a size class; other rows say once, few or many, or leave the size out.

CDR3 DNA: TGTGCCAGCAGTTTAGGCGGGGGGCTTGATGAAAAACTGTTTTTT; CDR3 protein: CASSLGGGLDEKLFF; J gene: TRBJ1-4; V gene: TRBV28; clone size: few; D gene: NA
CDR3 DNA: TGTGCCAGCTCAGGGGACTTTACAGATACGCAGTATTTT; CDR3 protein: CASSGDFTDTQYF; J gene: TRBJ2-3; V gene: TRBV18; clone size: few; D gene: NA
CDR3 DNA: TGTGCCAGCAGCGTAAGTGGAGGGGGAACCTATGGCTACACCTTC; CDR3 protein: CASSVSGGGTYGYTF; J gene: TRBJ1-2; V gene: TRBV9; clone size: few; D gene: NA
CDR3 DNA: TGTGCCAGCAGCGGCGGGACTAGCGGGAAATGGGAGCAGTACTTC; CDR3 protein: CASSGGTSGKWEQYF; J gene: TRBJ2-7; V gene: TRBV7-2; clone size: few; D gene: TRBD2
CDR3 DNA: TGTGCCAGCACCCCGGGACGGCGGCTGGAAAAGGAGACCCAGTACTTC; CDR3 protein: CASTPGRRLEKETQYF; J gene: TRBJ2-5; V gene: TRBV7-2; clone size: few; D gene: NA
CDR3 DNA: TGCGCCAGCAGCCATGGAGGAGTTCAAGAGACCCAGTACTTC; CDR3 protein: CASSHGGVQETQYF; J gene: TRBJ2-5; V gene: TRBV5-1; clone size: few; D gene: NA
CDR3 DNA: TGTGCCAGCAGCCTCGGGGGAGCGGGAGGCTACACCTTC; CDR3 protein: CASSLGGAGGYTF; J gene: TRBJ1-2; V gene: TRBV28; clone size: NA; D gene: NA
CDR3 DNA: TGTGCCAGCGTACTAGCGGGAGGGAAGACCCAGTACTTC; CDR3 protein: CASVLAGGKTQYF; J gene: TRBJ2-5; V gene: TRBV11-2; clone size: NA; D gene: TRBD2
CDR3 DNA: TGCGCCAGCAGCCTATGGTCGGGGGGCGTGGAGACCCAGTACTTC; CDR3 protein: CASSLWSGGVETQYF; J gene: TRBJ2-5; V gene: TRBV5-1; clone size: NA; D gene: NA
CDR3 DNA: TGTGCCACCAGCCTGAGGTACAACACCGGGGAGCTGTTTTTT; CDR3 protein: CATSLRYNTGELFF; J gene: TRBJ2-2; V gene: TRBV15; clone size: few; D gene: NA
CDR3 DNA: TGTGCCAGCAGCGGACAGGGGATTTCACCCCTCCACTTT; CDR3 protein: CASSGQGISPLHF; J gene: TRBJ1-6; V gene: TRBV7-2; clone size: NA; D gene: TRBD1
CDR3 DNA: TGTGCCAGCAGCATTGGGACAGGGCGGAACACTGAAGCTTTCTTT; CDR3 protein: CASSIGTGRNTEAFF; J gene: TRBJ1-1; V gene: TRBV7-9; clone size: NA; D gene: TRBD1
CDR3 DNA: TGTGCCAGCAGCCAAGAGCAGCAGCGCACAGATACGCAGTATTTT; CDR3 protein: CASSQEQQRTDTQYF; J gene: TRBJ2-3; V gene: TRBV4-2; clone size: NA; D gene: NA
CDR3 DNA: TGTGCCAGCAGTGAATACAAGGACAGGCCATTCTCTGGAAACACCATATATTTT; CDR3 protein: CASSEYKDRPFSGNTIYF; J gene: TRBJ1-3; V gene: TRBV2; clone size: NA; D gene: TRBD1
CDR3 DNA: TGTGCCAGCAGACCTGGGCGTCTTTCTGGAAACACCATATATTTT; CDR3 protein: CASRPGRLSGNTIYF; J gene: TRBJ1-3; V gene: TRBV6-5; clone size: few; D gene: NA
CDR3 DNA: TGTGCCAGCAGTTCGGCTAGCGCCAACACCGGGGAGCTGTTTTTT; CDR3 protein: CASSSASANTGELFF; J gene: TRBJ2-2; V gene: TRBV28; clone size: NA; D gene: NA
CDR3 DNA: TGCGCCAGCAGCCAAGATCAAAACCGGGAGACCCAGTACTTC; CDR3 protein: CASSQDQNRETQYF; J gene: TRBJ2-5; V gene: TRBV5-4; clone size: NA; D gene: NA
CDR3 DNA: TGCGCCAGCAGCCAAGGGACTAGAAGAAATGAGCAGTTCTTC; CDR3 protein: CASSQGTRRNEQFF; J gene: TRBJ2-1; V gene: TRBV4-3; clone size: few; D gene: TRBD2
CDR3 DNA: TGTGCCAGCAGAGGACTAGCGGGGGCACAAGAGACCCAGTACTTC; CDR3 protein: CASRGLAGAQETQYF; J gene: TRBJ2-5; V gene: TRBV6-4; clone size: few; D gene: TRBD2
CDR3 DNA: TGTGCCACCAGCAGAGCCTTCGGCGGTTCCTACAATGAGCAGTTCTTC; CDR3 protein: CATSRAFGGSYNEQFF; J gene: TRBJ2-1; V gene: TRBV15; clone size: NA; D gene: NA
CDR3 DNA: TGTGCCAGCAGCCTGGACAGGGGAGCCTACGAGCAGTACTTC; CDR3 protein: CASSLDRGAYEQYF; J gene: TRBJ2-7; V gene: TRBV2; clone size: few; D gene: TRBD1
CDR3 DNA: TGCGCCAGCAGGCGGGGGAACACCGGGGAGCTGTTTTTT; CDR3 protein: CASRRGNTGELFF; J gene: TRBJ2-2; V gene: TRBV5-1; clone size: few; D gene: NA
CDR3 DNA: TGTGCCAGCAGCTTGGGAGGACAGGGGAGAAAAGAGACCCAGTACTTC; CDR3 protein: CASSLGGQGRKETQYF; J gene: TRBJ2-5; V gene: TRBV5-4; clone size: NA; D gene: TRBD1
CDR3 DNA: TGTGCCAGCAGCCGAGATTTAGGGCCGGCCTACGAGCAGTACTTC; CDR3 protein: CASSRDLGPAYEQYF; J gene: TRBJ2-7; V gene: TRBV2; clone size: NA; D gene: NA
CDR3 DNA: TGTGCCAGTAGCAATACTGGGGCCAACGTCCTGACTTTC; CDR3 protein: CASSNTGANVLTF; J gene: TRBJ2-6; V gene: TRBV19; clone size: many; D gene: NA
CDR3 DNA: TGCGCCAGCAGCTTGGCCGGACAGGGGAGGGAGACCCAGTACTTC; CDR3 protein: CASSLAGQGRETQYF; J gene: TRBJ2-5; V gene: TRBV5-1; clone size: NA; D gene: TRBD1
CDR3 DNA: TGTGCCAGCAGCTTAGACAGAAACTATGGCTACACCTTC; CDR3 protein: CASSLDRNYGYTF; J gene: TRBJ1-2; V gene: TRBV11-2; clone size: few; D gene: NA
CDR3 DNA: TGTGCCAGCAGTTACCAGCAGACAGGGCGGAACACTGAAGCTTTCTTT; CDR3 protein: CASSYQQTGRNTEAFF; J gene: TRBJ1-1; V gene: TRBV6-6; clone size: few; D gene: TRBD1
CDR3 DNA: TGCGCCAGCAGCCGAGACGGGACAGGGAGGAACACCGGGGAGCTGTTTTTT; CDR3 protein: CASSRDGTGRNTGELFF; J gene: TRBJ2-2; V gene: TRBV4-3; clone size: few; D gene: TRBD1
CDR3 DNA: TGTGCCATCAGTGCCGGTCACAGAAAACCCCTCTACAATGAGCAGTTCTTC; CDR3 protein: CAISAGHRKPLYNEQFF; J gene: TRBJ2-1; V gene: TRBV10-3; clone size: NA; D gene: NA
CDR3 DNA: TGTGCCAGCAGTGGCGGACACCACACCTTC; CDR3 protein: CASSGGHHTF; J gene: TRBJ1-2; V gene: TRBV2; clone size: NA; D gene: NA
CDR3 DNA: TGTGCCACCAGCAGAGATCAGGCTGTATTCCAGGGATCGGACGGCTACACCTTC; CDR3 protein: CATSRDQAVFQGSDGYTF; J gene: TRBJ1-2; V gene: TRBV15; clone size: NA; D gene: NA
CDR3 DNA: TGTGCCAGCAGCTTACTAGGACTAGCGGCCTACGAGCAGTACTTC; CDR3 protein: CASSLLGLAAYEQYF; J gene: TRBJ2-7; V gene: TRBV7-2; clone size: few; D gene: TRBD2
CDR3 DNA: TGTGCCAGCAGCTCTCGAACCGGGACAGGGTTATATAATGAGCAGTTCTTC; CDR3 protein: CASSSRTGTGLYNEQFF; J gene: TRBJ2-1; V gene: TRBV11-1; clone size: NA; D gene: TRBD1
CDR3 DNA: TGTGCCAGCAGTCCCGACTGGGGAGACTACAATGAGCAGTTCTTC; CDR3 protein: CASSPDWGDYNEQFF; J gene: TRBJ2-1; V gene: TRBV7-2; clone size: NA; D gene: NA
CDR3 DNA: TGTGCCAGCAGCCAAGATTTCCTCTCCTACGAGCAGTACTTC; CDR3 protein: CASSQDFLSYEQYF; J gene: TRBJ2-7; V gene: TRBV4-2; clone size: NA; D gene: NA
CDR3 DNA: TGTGCCAGCAGCTTTCAGCGGGAGGAGCCCCGCACAGATACGCAGTATTTT; CDR3 protein: CASSFQREEPRTDTQYF; J gene: TRBJ2-3; V gene: TRBV7-3; clone size: few; D gene: TRBD2
CDR3 DNA: TGTGCCAGCAGTTACTCGAGAGGGAGGCAACCCAATGAGCAGTTCTTC; CDR3 protein: CASSYSRGRQPNEQFF; J gene: TRBJ2-1; V gene: TRBV6-5; clone size: few; D gene: NA
CDR3 DNA: TGTGCCAGCAGAGATGGTTTAAATGGCTACACCTTC; CDR3 protein: CASRDGLNGYTF; J gene: TRBJ1-2; V gene: TRBV28; clone size: few; D gene: NA
CDR3 DNA: TGTGCCAGCAGCTTACTAGCGGGAGCCGCGGGAGATACGCAGTATTTT; CDR3 protein: CASSLLAGAAGDTQYF; J gene: TRBJ2-3; V gene: TRBV7-9; clone size: few; D gene: TRBD2
CDR3 DNA: TGCGCCAGCAGTGACCCCTATACGCAGTATTTT; CDR3 protein: CASSDPYTQYF; J gene: TRBJ2-3; V gene: TRBV10-2; clone size: few; D gene: NA
CDR3 DNA: TGTGCCAGCATGGGACAGGCGAACACCGGGGAGCTGTTTTTT; CDR3 protein: CASMGQANTGELFF; J gene: TRBJ2-2; V gene: TRBV6-5; clone size: once; D gene: TRBD1
CDR3 DNA: TGTGCCAGCAGCTTGGGGCTAGCGGTCACCGGGGAGCTGTTTTTT; CDR3 protein: CASSLGLAVTGELFF; J gene: TRBJ2-2; V gene: TRBV5-4; clone size: NA; D gene: TRBD2
CDR3 DNA: TGTGCCAGTAGTGACAAGCGAGTTAACAATGAGCAGTTCTTC; CDR3 protein: CASSDKRVNNEQFF; J gene: TRBJ2-1; V gene: TRBV19; clone size: few; D gene: NA
CDR3 DNA: TGTGCCAGCAGCGTAGATCCTAGCCGCGGGAACAATGAGCAGTTCTTC; CDR3 protein: CASSVDPSRGNNEQFF; J gene: TRBJ2-1; V gene: TRBV9; clone size: NA; D gene: NA